The 21 T cell receptor beta chains listed next were all sequenced from one sample in a study of graft-versus-host responses after intestinal transplantation. Clones were read by immunoSEQ multiplex PCR, and TCRdb kept only the in-frame ones, dropping some. The repertoire holds some 77,000 clones, over 80% seen once, with over 0.55% in the top ten. The starting material was PBMCs, obtained 98 days after intestinal transplantation. Receptors were obtained from a human patient who received an intestinal transplant, so some T cells may come from the graft donor.

A note on this clone: This same CDR3 is encoded by further DNA sequences in the sample. V usage is TRBV29-1 and J usage is TRBJ2-7; D gene uncertain. V was trimmed by 6 bases and J by 0 bases, leaving 12 bases between them. CDR1 and CDR2 from the germline V gene are SQVTM and ANQGSEA. This CDR3 region has 13 residues. The CDR3 DNA reads as TGCAGCGTCATTACCGGGTCCTCCTACGAGCAGTACTTC. Translating gives CSVITGSSYEQYF.

This rearrangement joins TRBV5-1 to TRBJ2-7; a possible D gene is TRBD1 (9 bases). The ends were cut back, 7 bases at V and 0 bases at J, with 32 bases in the middle. Germline-derived CDR1 and CDR2 are SGHRS and YFSETQ. This CDR3 spans 20 amino acids. The CDR3 DNA reads TGCGCCAGCTCCCCTGACAGGGACAGGGAAGGCGGGAGGCCCTCCTACGAGCAGTACTTC. Translated: CASSPDRDREGGRPSYEQYF.

J is TRBJ2-1 and V is TRBV19, with D maybe TRBD2 (6 bases). The germline CDR1 and CDR2 sequences are LNHDA and SQIVND (reference sequence). V lost 3 bases to trimming and J lost 3 bases, with 9 bases between them. CDR3 length: 14 residues. The CDR3 loop is CASSIEAGYNEQFF. The CDR3 DNA reads as TGTGCCAGTAGTATCGAAGCGGGCTACAATGAGCAGTTCTTC.

The chain links TRBV28 to TRBJ1-2; D is undetermined. This CDR3 region has 13 residues. V dropped 2 bases and J dropped 4 bases, with 8 bases sitting between them. Germline assignment: CDR1 MDHEN and CDR2 SYDVKM. The chain's CDR3 is CASSLTGTYGYTF. The CDR3 DNA sequence: TGTGCCAGCAGTTTAACGGGAACCTATGGCTACACCTTC.

The chain is built from TRBV5-1 and TRBJ2-7, with D hard to call. This CDR3 spans 14 amino acids. Germline lookup yields CDR1 SGHRS and CDR2 YFSETQ. With 1 base removed from V and 0 bases from J, the gap between germline ends came to 8 bases. The CDR3 coding sequence is TGCGCCAGCAGCTTGAGGGCATCCTCCTACGAGCAGTACTTC. It specifies CASSLRASSYEQYF.

The chain joins TRBV2 to TRBJ2-5; TRBD2 is a possible D gene (6 bases). The CDR3 covers 15 residues. Germline V lookup: CDR1 SNHLY, CDR2 FYNNEI. With 3 bases removed from V and 1 base from J, the gap between germline ends came to 12 bases. The CDR3 coding sequence is TGTGCCAGCAGTGATGATCGGACTACCCAAGAGACCCAGTACTTC. Translation: CASSDDRTTQETQYF.

This sequence joins TRBV7-6 and TRBJ2-1; D perhaps matches TRBD2 (6 bases). Germline V CDR1 and CDR2: SGHVS, FNYEAQ. The CDR3 loop spans 15 amino acids. Deletions cut 0 bases from V and 4 bases from J, with 10 bases between. In DNA form, the CDR3 reads TGTGCCAGCAGCTTAGCGGGGCGGGATTACAATGAGCAGTTCTTC. Translating it yields CASSLAGRDYNEQFF.

The chain has TRBV6-1 and TRBJ2-7; the D gene is possibly TRBD1 (6 bases). CDR3 length equals 14 residues. V gave up 5 bases and J gave up 5 bases, with 16 bases separating them. The germline V gene encodes CDR1 MNHNS and CDR2 SASEGT. The chain's CDR3 is CASSHYRVQDEQYF. The CDR3 DNA sequence: TGTGCCAGCAGTCACTACAGGGTCCAAGACGAGCAGTACTTC.

The V and J genes are TRBV2 and TRBJ2-3, with D possibly matching TRBD2 (5 bases). Germline values: CDR1 SNHLY, CDR2 FYNNEI. This CDR3 is built from 14 residues. V dropped 4 bases and J dropped 3 bases, with 11 bases sitting between them. The CDR3 loop is CASSVGMTTDTQYF. The CDR3 DNA follows: TGTGCCAGCAGTGTCGGGATGACGACAGATACGCAGTATTTT. Combining the CDR3 with reference TRBV2 and TRBJ2-3 gives the whole variable domain EPEVTQTPSHQVTQMGQEVILRCVPISNHLYFYWYRQILGQKVEFLVSFYNNEISEKSEIFDDQFSVERPDGSNFTLKIRSTKLEDSAMYFCASSVGMTTDTQYFGPGTRLTVL.

J is TRBJ1-2 and V is TRBV6-1; D is undetermined. Germline V gives CDR1 MNHNS, CDR2 SASEGT. The CDR3 runs to 12 residues. Trimming pared 4 bases from V and 0 bases from J, leaving 3 bases between. The DNA of the CDR3 is TGTGCCAGCAGTGGGTCTAACTATGGCTACACCTTC. Protein: CASSGSNYGYTF.

The rearrangement links TRBV19 to TRBJ2-2, with D unresolved. CDR3 length equals 13 residues. Trimming removed 1 base at V and 13 bases at J, with 13 bases between. The germline V gene has CDR1 LNHDA and CDR2 SQIVND (reference sequence). The CDR3 DNA follows: TGTGCCAGTAGTATAGGCGGCGGCGGCCTGCTGTTTTTT. Encoded protein: CASSIGGGGLLFF.

V gene TRBV6-5 combines with J gene TRBJ1-1, with a possible D match to TRBD1 (5 bases). With 6 bases removed from V and 5 bases from J, the gap between germline ends came to 16 bases. Germline V gene sequence: CDR1 MNHEY, CDR2 SVGAGI. The CDR3 has 14 amino acids. CDR3 loop: CASSQTGGWTEAFF. Here the CDR3 DNA reads TGTGCCAGCAGCCAGACCGGGGGATGGACTGAAGCTTTCTTT.

As regards this clone: Other DNA variants within this sample encode the same CDR3. V usage is TRBV27 and J usage is TRBJ1-6, with D maybe TRBD1 (6 bases). The germline CDR1 and CDR2 sequences are MNHEY and SMNVEV (reference sequence). CDR3 length: 14 amino acids. Trimming took 9 bases from V and 2 from J, leaving 11 bases between them. CDR3 in DNA: TGTGCCAGTAGTAACAGGGCCTATAATTCACCCCTCCACTTT. Translated: CASSNRAYNSPLHF.

Worth noting for this clone: Sequence at one end of the junction differs from germline and may be a read error. This chain links TRBV4-1 with TRBJ1-2; TRBD1 agrees at 7 bases. The CDR3 is made up of 14 amino acids. Germline CDR1 and CDR2: MGHRA and YSYEKL. The CDR3 is CASSQDQTGSGYTF. The CDR3 DNA reads as TGTGCCAGCAGCCAAGATCAGACAGGGAGTGGCTACACCTTC.

The rearrangement links TRBV28 to TRBJ1-2; possible D gene TRBD1, 6 bases. V lost 1 base, J lost 3 bases, and 9 bases lay in between. Germline CDR1 reads MDHEN; CDR2 reads SYDVKM. The CDR3 covers 14 residues. CDR3 in DNA: TGTGCCAGCAGTTTATCCGGACAGTACTATGGCTACACCTTC. Its protein is CASSLSGQYYGYTF.

In its sample, this clone was seen once. The rearrangement uses TRBV9 and TRBJ2-3; 7 bases align to TRBD2. The CDR3 runs to 15 residues. Trimming took 6 bases from V and 0 from J; bases not matched to a gene: 7. Germline-derived CDR1 and CDR2 are SGDLS and YYNGEE. The CDR3 region has the DNA TGTGCCAGCACCTCTACCGGGGGGAGCACAGATACGCAGTATTTT. It codes for CASTSTGGSTDTQYF.

V and J are TRBV27 and TRBJ1-1; TRBD1 aligns across 9 bases. V shed 3 bases and J 4 bases; nucleotides not matched to a gene: 6. The CDR3 consists of 15 residues. Germline values: CDR1 MNHEY, CDR2 SMNVEV (reference sequence). The CDR3, as DNA: TGTGCCAGCAGTTTCACAGGGGGCTTCGGCACTGAAGCTTTCTTT. Translation: CASSFTGGFGTEAFF.

The chain carries TRBV5-1 and TRBJ2-5; D might be TRBD2 (6 bases). Germline loops: CDR1 SGHRS, CDR2 YFSETQ. With 6 bases removed from V and 5 bases from J, the gap between germline ends came to 17 bases. CDR3 length equals 14 residues. As DNA, the CDR3 is TGCGCCAGCAAGGACTACGAAGCAACGGAGACCCAGTACTTC. The encoded protein is CASKDYEATETQYF. Together with reference TRBV5-1 and TRBJ2-5, the CDR3 gives the full variable domain: KAGVTQTPRYLIKTRGQQVTLSCSPISGHRSVSWYQQTPGQGLQFLFEYFSETQRNKGNFPGRFSGRQFSNSRSEMNVSTLELGDSALYLCASKDYEATETQYFGPGTRLLVL.

J is TRBJ2-1 and V is TRBV6-5; 10 nucleotides align to TRBD2. Germline lookup yields CDR1 MNHEY and CDR2 SVGAGI. The CDR3 extends over 15 amino acids. After removal of 5 bases from V and 8 bases from J, the junction contained 9 bases not matched to a gene. DNA of the CDR3: TGTGCCAGCAGTCCCACTAGCGGGGAGGTCGATGAGCAGTTCTTC. This translates into CASSPTSGEVDEQFF.

The CDR3 protein is CASKANTEAFF. In nucleotides, the CDR3 is TGTGCCAGCAAGGCGAACACTGAAGCTTTCTTT. The chain joins TRBV6-5 to TRBJ1-1; D is ambiguous. Germline CDR1 is MNHEY and CDR2 is SVGAGI. V shed 7 bases and J shed 1 base, with 4 bases lying between them. The CDR3 extends over 11 amino acids.

The chain recombines TRBV19 with TRBJ2-3, with TRBD1 identical over 8 bases. Germline V gene data show CDR1 as LNHDA and CDR2 as SQIVND (reference sequence). Germline trimming cut 2 bases from V and 3 bases from J; bases unmatched to any gene: 4. The CDR3 contains 15 residues. CDR3 sequence: CASSISGQGTDTQYF. CDR3 sequence (DNA): TGTGCCAGTAGTATAAGTGGACAGGGAACAGATACGCAGTATTTT.